The 31 T cell receptor beta chains presented below share a single source sample, sequenced in a study of cytomegalovirus exposure and HLA in healthy donors. TCRdb keeps only in-frame clones here, not all; method: immunoSEQ multiplex PCR. The table shows roughly 200,000 clones, with more than 75% occurring only once. The source material was PBMCs. Receptors were obtained from a young man in good health and CMV-seropositive.

This chain joins TRBV2 and TRBJ2-7; 8 bases map to TRBD1. In germline, CDR1 is SNHLY, CDR2 FYNNEI. Unmatched junction bases numbered 6, after V lost 2 bases and J lost 12 bases. This CDR3 is 12 amino acids long. Written as DNA, the CDR3 is TGTGCCAGCAGTGAATCGGACAGGGTTTGGTACTTC. This translates into CASSESDRVWYF.

The chain recombines TRBV4-1 with TRBJ2-1; no clear D gene. With 4 bases removed from V and 10 bases from J, the gap between germline ends came to 14 bases. Germline assignment: CDR1 MGHRA and CDR2 YSYEKL. This CDR3 is built from 13 residues. The CDR3 region has the DNA TGCGCCAGCAGCCCCGGCAACGGTTTCGAGCAGTTCTTC. The encoded protein is CASSPGNGFEQFF.

This rearrangement joins TRBV18 to TRBJ1-1; perhaps TRBD1 as D (6 bases). The V and J ends lost 6 bases and 3 bases respectively, with 17 bases between them. The CDR3 covers 15 residues. Germline-derived CDR1 and CDR2 are KGHSH and LQKENI. The CDR3: CASSQYRALYTEAFF. CDR3 in DNA: TGTGCCAGCTCGCAGTACAGGGCTCTGTACACTGAAGCTTTCTTT.

This chain connects TRBV7-9 to TRBJ1-3, with TRBD1 identical over 8 bases. Germline trimming cut 4 bases from V and 0 bases from J; bases unmatched to any gene: 5. In germline, CDR1 is SEHNR, CDR2 FQNEAQ (reference sequence). The CDR3 extends over 16 amino acids. CDR3 nucleotides: TGTGCCAGCAGCTCCAACAGGGGGAGCTCTGGAAACACCATATATTTT. Protein sequence: CASSSNRGSSGNTIYF.

This clone was recorded at least ten times. This chain connects TRBV9 to TRBJ2-7; 9 bases align to TRBD2. The CDR3 loop spans 13 amino acids. Per germline, CDR1 SGDLS and CDR2 YYNGEE. Trimming took 6 bases from V and 3 from J; bases not matched to a gene: 4. CDR3 in amino acids: CASNPSGDYEQYF. In DNA form, the CDR3 reads TGTGCCAGCAACCCTAGCGGGGACTACGAGCAGTACTTC.

The chain is built from TRBV25-1 and TRBJ1-1; D is ambiguous. This CDR3 comprises 11 residues. The germline gives CDR1 MGHDK, CDR2 SYGVNS. Trimming left V 3 bases short and J 7 bases short, with 6 bases between. This CDR3 is CASSEAVEAFF. CDR3 bases: TGTGCCAGCAGTGAGGCAGTTGAAGCTTTCTTT.

This sequence joins TRBV6-5 and TRBJ2-1, with D possibly matching TRBD1 (5 bases). Germline lookup yields CDR1 MNHEY and CDR2 SVGAGI. The CDR3 runs 13 residues. V lost 0 bases and J lost 8, with 8 bases in between. CDR3 protein: CASSYSGVHEQFF. CDR3 nucleotides: TGTGCCAGCAGTTACTCAGGGGTACATGAGCAGTTCTTC.

The V call is TRBV4-1, the J call TRBJ2-3, with 16 bases lining up with TRBD2. The CDR3 length is 18 residues. The V gene's germline CDR1 is MGHRA and CDR2 YSYEKL. Trimming cost V 4 bases and J 5 bases; bases outside gene matches: 9. DNA of the CDR3: TGCGCCAGCAGCCCTCGGGGTGGGACTAGCGGGGGGGTAGATACGCAGTATTTT. Translating gives CASSPRGGTSGGVDTQYF.

The chain is built from TRBV30 and TRBJ1-2; D ambiguous. CDR1 and CDR2 from the germline V gene are GTSNPN and SVGIG (reference sequence). Trimming cost V 2 bases and J 0 bases, with 7 bases left between them. The CDR3 is 13 residues long. The CDR3 DNA reads as TGTGCCTGGAGTCCAGGTTCTAACTATGGCTACACCTTC. Amino acid sequence: CAWSPGSNYGYTF. Variable domain in full (rest from reference TRBV30 and TRBJ1-2): SQTIHQWPATLVQPVGSPLSLECTVEGTSNPNLYWYRQAAGRGLQLLFYSVGIGQISSEVPQNLSASRPQDRQFILSSKKLLLSDSGFYLCAWSPGSNYGYTFGSGTRLTVV.

The CDR3 reads CASSLIGQNTEAFF. CDR3 DNA sequence: TGTGCCAGCAGCTTAATAGGACAGAACACTGAAGCTTTCTTT. The chain has TRBV7-2 and TRBJ1-1; TRBD1 might be the D (5 bases). Germline lookup yields CDR1 SGHTA and CDR2 FQGNSA. The V gene lost 2 bases and the J gene lost 1 base, with 8 bases spanning the gap. The CDR3 length is 14 residues.

The chain uses TRBV6-1 and TRBJ1-1, with 7 bases fitting TRBD1. CDR3 length: 15 residues. Losses at the gene ends were 5 bases for V and 1 base for J; bases not matched to a gene: 7. CDR1 and CDR2 (germline): MNHNS, SASEGT. CDR3 sequence (DNA): TGTGCCAGCAGTAGATCCGGGACAGAGAACACTGAAGCTTTCTTT. Residues: CASSRSGTENTEAFF.

The V call is TRBV9, the J call TRBJ1-1; TRBD1 is a possible D gene (6 bases). V was shortened by 8 bases and J by 1 base, with 18 bases between the two germline ends. CDR1 is SGDLS and CDR2 is YYNGEE in the germline V gene. The CDR3 is made up of 15 amino acids. Here the CDR3 reads CASRRSGAANTEAFF. As DNA, the CDR3 is TGTGCCAGTCGCAGGTCAGGGGCCGCGAACACTGAAGCTTTCTTT.

The chain couples TRBV28 to TRBJ2-2; D unresolved. CDR1 and CDR2 from the germline V gene are MDHEN and SYDVKM. V gave up 8 bases and J gave up 1 base, with 11 bases separating them. There are 14 residues in the CDR3. CDR3 residues: CASGRLLNTGELFF. The CDR3 bases are TGTGCCAGCGGTAGACTCCTGAACACCGGGGAGCTGTTTTTT.

The chain combines TRBV9 with TRBJ2-3; perhaps TRBD2 as D (5 bases). The germline V gene has CDR1 SGDLS and CDR2 YYNGEE. V dropped 4 bases and J dropped 5 bases, with 5 bases sitting between them. The CDR3 spans 11 residues. The CDR3 sequence: CASSRGDTQYF. CDR3 coding DNA: TGTGCCAGCAGCCGGGGAGATACGCAGTATTTT.

The genes are TRBV7-2 and TRBJ1-5, with 7 bases aligning to TRBD1. Germline V gene sequence: CDR1 SGHTA, CDR2 FQGNSA. The CDR3 is made up of 14 amino acids. V lost 5 bases, J lost 6 bases, and 7 bases stayed unmatched. CDR3 DNA sequence: TGTGCCAGCAGCGGAGACAGGGCGCGTCAGCCCCAGCATTTT. This codes for CASSGDRARQPQHF.

The rearrangement joins TRBV5-1 to TRBJ2-3, with TRBD2 as a possible D gene (6 bases). The ends were cut back, 3 bases at V and 0 bases at J, with 14 bases in the middle. Germline CDR1 and CDR2: SGHRS and YFSETQ. CDR3 length equals 16 residues. CDR3 sequence (DNA): TGCGCCAGCAGCTCGGGGGTCGTCCCTAGCACAGATACGCAGTATTTT. It codes for CASSSGVVPSTDTQYF. Combining the CDR3 with reference TRBV5-1 and TRBJ2-3 gives the whole variable domain KAGVTQTPRYLIKTRGQQVTLSCSPISGHRSVSWYQQTPGQGLQFLFEYFSETQRNKGNFPGRFSGRQFSNSRSEMNVSTLELGDSALYLCASSSGVVPSTDTQYFGPGTRLTVL.

The chain couples TRBV6-1 to TRBJ1-1, with 11 bases that match TRBD1. The CDR3 has 18 residues. CDR1 MNHNS and CDR2 SASEGT come from the germline V gene. V dropped 4 bases and J dropped 1; count of bases not matched to a gene: 11. The CDR3 coding sequence is TGTGCCAGCAGTGCTCGGACAGGGGGCGACGGATGGAACACTGAAGCTTTCTTT. Translated, it gives CASSARTGGDGWNTEAFF.

The chain is built from TRBV5-1 and TRBJ2-1; possibly TRBD2 for D (6 bases). CDR1 SGHRS and CDR2 YFSETQ come from the germline V gene. The CDR3 covers 14 residues. V lost 0 bases and J lost 8, with 12 bases in between. The CDR3: CASSLVVASDEQFF. CDR3 bases: TGCGCCAGCAGCTTGGTGGTGGCTAGCGATGAGCAGTTCTTC.

V is TRBV18 and J is TRBJ2-3; D unresolved. Germline V gives CDR1 KGHSH, CDR2 LQKENI. There are 16 residues in the CDR3. Trimming removed 2 bases at V and 0 bases at J, with 12 bases between. CDR3 sequence (DNA): TGTGCCAGCTCACCAGTTCTGGTTACCAGCACAGATACGCAGTATTTT. This translates into CASSPVLVTSTDTQYF.

The count of this clone is one. V usage is TRBV29-1 and J usage is TRBJ1-1; D call uncertain. V lost 6 bases and J 1 base, leaving 6 bases between the germline ends. Germline V lookup: CDR1 SQVTM, CDR2 ANQGSEA. The CDR3 covers 11 residues. DNA of the CDR3: TGCAGCGTCCCTGCGAACACTGAAGCTTTCTTT. Its translation: CSVPANTEAFF. The variable domain in full, completed from reference TRBV29-1 and TRBJ1-1, reads SAVISQKPSRDICQRGTSLTIQCQVDSQVTMMFWYRQQPGQSLTLIATANQGSEATYESGFVIDKFPISRPNLTFSTLTVSNMSPEDSSIYLCSVPANTEAFFGQGTRLTVV.

The chain links TRBV4-1 to TRBJ1-2; TRBD1 agrees at 8 bases. The CDR3 consists of 13 residues. Germline CDR1 is MGHRA and CDR2 is YSYEKL. With 4 bases clipped from V and 8 bases from J, the junction kept 6 bases outside the gene matches. The CDR3 region has the DNA TGCGCCAGCAGCCGCAGGGGGCTCGAAGGCTACACCTTC. Protein product: CASSRRGLEGYTF.

The chain has TRBV25-1 and TRBJ2-7; possibly TRBD1 for D (6 bases). Germline CDR1 MGHDK, CDR2 SYGVNS. The CDR3 sequence is 15 residues long. Between the trimmed V and J ends, which lost 1 base and 5 bases, there was a span of 15 bases. This CDR3 reads CASSESLGAIHEQYF. DNA for the CDR3: TGTGCCAGCAGTGAATCATTGGGGGCTATCCACGAGCAGTACTTC.

V usage is TRBV19 and J usage is TRBJ1-1, with 7 bases aligning to TRBD1. V lost 7 bases and J lost 4; bases outside the gene matches: 12. This CDR3 comprises 15 residues. In germline, CDR1 is LNHDA, CDR2 SQIVND (reference sequence). In DNA, the CDR3 is TGTGCCAGTACCACTGGTAGGGGGCTGGGCACTGAAGCTTTCTTT. This sequence encodes CASTTGRGLGTEAFF.

The chain uses TRBV5-1 and TRBJ2-3; D gene ambiguous. The V end lost 3 bases, the J end lost 5 bases, and 10 bases lay between the germline ends. Germline V lookup: CDR1 SGHRS, CDR2 YFSETQ. This CDR3 comprises 13 residues. The CDR3 loop is CASSSLPGDTQYF. CDR3 coding DNA: TGCGCCAGCAGCTCCCTACCTGGAGATACGCAGTATTTT.

The rearrangement links TRBV2 to TRBJ2-1; D uncertain. Germline values: CDR1 SNHLY, CDR2 FYNNEI. V was trimmed by 1 base and J by 8 bases, leaving 12 bases between them. This CDR3 has 14 residues. This CDR3 reads CASSEVWSRDEQFF. CDR3 bases: TGTGCCAGCAGTGAAGTTTGGAGTCGCGATGAGCAGTTCTTC. Together with reference TRBV2 and TRBJ2-1, the CDR3 gives the full variable domain: EPEVTQTPSHQVTQMGQEVILRCVPISNHLYFYWYRQILGQKVEFLVSFYNNEISEKSEIFDDQFSVERPDGSNFTLKIRSTKLEDSAMYFCASSEVWSRDEQFFGPGTRLTVL.

J is TRBJ2-2 and V is TRBV7-8, with D perhaps being TRBD1 or TRBD2 (5 bases each). The germline V gene encodes CDR1 SGHVS and CDR2 FQNEAQ. The CDR3 sequence is 14 residues long. Trimming took off 4 bases at V and 2 bases at J, with 8 bases between the two ends. The CDR3, as DNA: TGTGCCAGCAGCTGGGACCCAAACACCGGGGAGCTGTTTTTT. As protein: CASSWDPNTGELFF.

This chain joins TRBV2 and TRBJ1-5; D gene uncertain. CDR1 and CDR2 (germline): SNHLY, FYNNEI. This CDR3 is built from 15 residues. Trimming pared 6 bases from V and 2 bases from J, leaving 14 bases between. DNA for the CDR3: TGTGCCAGCAGGGAAAGGGTTACGGGCAATCAGCCCCAGCATTTT. It specifies CASRERVTGNQPQHF.

This clone has just one count. The chain is built from TRBV6-6 and TRBJ2-1; 7 bases line up with TRBD2. Germline CDR1 is MNHNY and CDR2 is SVGAGI (reference sequence). The length of the CDR3 is 16 residues. The J segment lost 7 bases and the V segment lost 0 bases, leaving 9 bases of the junction unmatched. This CDR3 is CASSYSISGGRNEQFF. Written as DNA, the CDR3 is TGTGCCAGCAGTTACTCGATTTCGGGAGGAAGGAATGAGCAGTTCTTC.

The rearrangement links TRBV19 to TRBJ1-1; no clear D. V was trimmed by 3 bases and J by 3 bases, leaving 11 bases between them. CDR3 length equals 14 residues. Germline CDR1 and CDR2: LNHDA and SQIVND (reference sequence). CDR3: CASSMVRSDTEAFF. CDR3 bases: TGTGCCAGTAGTATGGTCAGATCGGACACTGAAGCTTTCTTT.

This clone appeared a single time. The gene calls are TRBV5-4 and TRBJ1-1; a weak D match, TRBD1 (6 bases). With 1 base removed from V and 1 base from J, the gap between germline ends came to 8 bases. The CDR3 is made up of 14 amino acids. Per the germline V gene, CDR1 is SGHNT and CDR2 is YYREEE (reference sequence). The CDR3 DNA reads TGTGCCAGCAGCTTGACAGGGTCGAACACTGAAGCTTTCTTT. Protein sequence: CASSLTGSNTEAFF.

The genes are TRBV9 and TRBJ2-1; 7 nucleotides match TRBD2. The CDR3 is made up of 15 amino acids. The germline CDR1 and CDR2 sequences are SGDLS and YYNGEE. J lost 3 bases, V lost 4 bases, and 7 bases had no gene match. The DNA of the CDR3 is TGTGCCAGCAGCCCTTGGGGGGGGAGCTACAATGAGCAGTTCTTC. It translates to CASSPWGGSYNEQFF.